Listed below are T cell receptor beta chains from one sample, sequenced in a study of vaccination effects on CD4 cells after COVID-19. Profiled with immunoSEQ multiplex PCR; TCRdb holds only in-frame clones, not every one. The data contain approximately 65,000 clones, around 70% of them singletons. Antigens of these TCRs are unknown. Source: CD4+ T cells from PBMCs cultured with HCoV-229E spike peptides, taken after COVID-19 vaccination. The receptors originated from a human donor who received a COVID-19 vaccine. The CDR3 runs from the conserved cysteine through the conserved F or W. Each record gives: D gene, J gene, clone size, V gene, CDR3 DNA, CDR3 protein. A D gene is named only where the DNA matches it firmly. Clone size appears in some rows only: once, few, many, or a class for an expanded clone.

D gene: -; J gene: TRBJ1-6; clone size: -; V gene: TRBV6-4; CDR3 DNA: TGTGCCAGCAGTGACAGGGGGTCGTATAATTCACCCCTCCACTTT; CDR3 protein: CASSDRGSYNSPLHF
D gene: -; J gene: TRBJ2-3; clone size: few; V gene: TRBV29-1; CDR3 DNA: TGCAGCGTTGAGGGGCCTCGCACAGATACGCAGTATTTT; CDR3 protein: CSVEGPRTDTQYF
D gene: -; J gene: TRBJ2-5; clone size: -; V gene: TRBV5-1; CDR3 DNA: TGCGCCAGCAGCTTCCCTGGGGAGACCCAGTACTTC; CDR3 protein: CASSFPGETQYF
D gene: -; J gene: TRBJ1-5; clone size: once; V gene: TRBV10-1; CDR3 DNA: TGCGCCAGCATTCCCCCCGACGAGGGAGGCGGTCAGCCCCAGCATTTT; CDR3 protein: CASIPPDEGGGQPQHF
D gene: TRBD2; J gene: TRBJ2-4; clone size: -; V gene: TRBV6-4; CDR3 DNA: TGTGCCAGCAAGGTTAGCGGGGCCCAAAACATTCAGTACTTC; CDR3 protein: CASKVSGAQNIQYF
D gene: -; J gene: TRBJ1-4; clone size: -; V gene: TRBV4-1; CDR3 DNA: TGCGCCAGCAGCCAAGATTCATTTGGCGGGCGGGAAAAACTGTTTTTT; CDR3 protein: CASSQDSFGGREKLFF
D gene: -; J gene: TRBJ1-5; clone size: -; V gene: TRBV4-3; CDR3 DNA: TGCGCCAGCAGCCAAGAATCCAGACACAATCAGCCCCAGCATTTT; CDR3 protein: CASSQESRHNQPQHF
D gene: -; J gene: TRBJ2-2; clone size: -; V gene: TRBV4-2; CDR3 DNA: TGTGCCAGCAGCCCGTCAACTTCTAGCGTGGGGTACACCGGGGAGCTGTTTTTT; CDR3 protein: CASSPSTSSVGYTGELFF
D gene: -; J gene: TRBJ1-4; clone size: few; V gene: TRBV4-1; CDR3 DNA: TGCGCCAGCAGTCGGGTACCGGCTAATGAAAAACTGTTTTTT; CDR3 protein: CASSRVPANEKLFF
D gene: -; J gene: TRBJ1-5; clone size: -; V gene: TRBV12-5; CDR3 DNA: TGTGCTAGTGGTTTGGGATACAATCAGCCCCAGCATTTT; CDR3 protein: CASGLGYNQPQHF
D gene: -; J gene: TRBJ1-2; clone size: -; V gene: TRBV5-4; CDR3 DNA: TGTGCCAGCAGCCGGGACACGGCGTATGGCTACACCTTC; CDR3 protein: CASSRDTAYGYTF
D gene: -; J gene: TRBJ1-3; clone size: -; V gene: TRBV7-9; CDR3 DNA: TGTGCCAGCAGCCGGGACATAAACACCATATATTTT; CDR3 protein: CASSRDINTIYF
D gene: -; J gene: TRBJ2-5; clone size: -; V gene: TRBV27; CDR3 DNA: TGTGCCAGCAGTTCCTCGAGGGGATGGCAAGAGACCCAGTACTTC; CDR3 protein: CASSSSRGWQETQYF
D gene: -; J gene: TRBJ2-3; clone size: -; V gene: TRBV29-1; CDR3 DNA: TGCAGCGTTGAGGCCGGGACCGGTAGGGCAGATACGCAGTATTTT; CDR3 protein: CSVEAGTGRADTQYF